Each of the 10 T cell receptor beta chains below was sequenced from the same sample in a study of blood T cell repertoires in COVID-19 (dated by TCRdb to the early 2020s). Library preparation was by the immunoSEQ multiplex PCR assay. Imported from immuneACCESS, the table was reduced by TCRdb to in-frame sequences with V and J called. These copies leave out some clones; in studies compared against another copy, an unresolved V gene accounts for under half, and the cause of the remainder is not known. This sample comprises over 130,000 clones, 76% of them detected only once. Roughly 4.7% of the sample is in the top ten clones. Sequencing used peripheral blood. These receptors originate from a woman older than 75 with active or convalescent COVID-19.

This rearrangement joins TRBV28 to TRBJ1-6; perhaps TRBD1 as D (6 bases). Trimming left V 6 bases short and J 6 bases short, with 12 bases between. This CDR3 region has 14 residues. Germline CDR1 and CDR2: MDHEN and SYDVKM. The DNA of the CDR3 is TGTGCCAGCAGGCCGGGACACCTTAATTCACCCCTCCACTTT. It codes for CASRPGHLNSPLHF.

The gene calls are TRBV6-2 or TRBV6-3 and TRBJ2-7; unclear D gene. Trimming pared 2 bases from V and 2 bases from J, leaving 4 bases between. Germline values: CDR1 MNHEY, CDR2 SVGEGT. CDR3 length: 12 residues. The CDR3, as DNA: TGTGCCAGCAGTTACCCAACCTACGAGCAGTACTTC. Translating it yields CASSYPTYEQYF.

V is TRBV2 and J is TRBJ2-6; D might be TRBD2 (5 bases). Trimming removed 7 bases from V and 0 bases from J, with 19 bases in between. CDR1 and CDR2 from the germline V gene are SNHLY and FYNNEI. There are 18 residues in the CDR3. As DNA, the CDR3 is TGTGCCAGCATCGAGAGAGGGAATACGGTCTCTGGGGCCAACGTCCTGACTTTC. Its protein product is CASIERGNTVSGANVLTF.

This clone was recorded only once. J is TRBJ1-6 and V is TRBV28, with a possible D match to TRBD1 (6 bases). Trimming took off 2 bases at V and 10 bases at J, with 15 bases between the two ends. The CDR3 contains 15 residues. Germline values: CDR1 MDHEN, CDR2 SYDVKM. The CDR3 is CASSLPARGRSPLHF. The DNA for the CDR3 is TGTGCCAGCAGTTTACCCGCCAGGGGTCGCTCACCCCTCCACTTT. Together with reference TRBV28 and TRBJ1-6, the CDR3 gives the full variable domain: DVKVTQSSRYLVKRTGEKVFLECVQDMDHENMFWYRQDPGLGLRLIYFSYDVKMKEKGDIPEGYSVSREKKERFSLILESASTNQTSMYLCASSLPARGRSPLHFGNGTRLTVT.

This chain connects TRBV19 to TRBJ1-1; a possible D gene is TRBD1 (5 bases). CDR1 LNHDA and CDR2 SQIVND come from the germline V gene (reference sequence). This CDR3 contains 13 residues. V gave up 4 bases and J gave up 5 bases, with 11 bases separating them. For the CDR3, the DNA is TGTGCCAGTAGTAGCGACAGTTTTACTGAAGCTTTCTTT. Its protein is CASSSDSFTEAFF. The full variable domain, with the rest looked up from reference TRBV19 and TRBJ1-1, is DGGITQSPKYLFRKEGQNVTLSCEQNLNHDAMYWYRQDPGQGLRLIYYSQIVNDFQKGDIAEGYSVSREKKESFPLTVTSAQKNPTAFYLCASSSDSFTEAFFGQGTRLTVV.

The V and J genes are TRBV5-4 and TRBJ2-5, with D possibly matching TRBD1 (5 bases). The CDR3 totals 14 residues. Germline CDR1 reads SGHNT; CDR2 reads YYREEE (reference sequence). V shed 0 bases and J shed 2 bases, with 8 bases lying between them. The DNA for the CDR3 is TGTGCCAGCAGCTTGGACAGGCTTCAAGAGACCCAGTACTTC. This sequence encodes CASSLDRLQETQYF.

The chain recombines TRBV9 with TRBJ1-3, with D tentatively TRBD1 (6 bases). Per the germline V gene, CDR1 is SGDLS and CDR2 is YYNGEE. V dropped 4 bases and J dropped 2 bases, with 16 bases sitting between them. The CDR3 spans 16 residues. CDR3 bases: TGTGCCAGCAGCACCACAGGGATGGAGGCTGGAAACACCATATATTTT. Protein: CASSTTGMEAGNTIYF.

Only a few counts were recorded for this clone. The chain recombines TRBV7-6 with TRBJ1-6, with D uncertain. Germline-derived CDR1 and CDR2 are SGHVS and FNYEAQ. The CDR3 consists of 16 residues. V was trimmed by 5 bases and J by 8 bases, leaving 19 bases between them. In nucleotides, the CDR3 is TGTGCCAGCAGCAAAAACTTGCCTAGAGTGGATTCACCCCTCCACTTT. Encoded protein: CASSKNLPRVDSPLHF. Supplemented by reference TRBV7-6 and TRBJ1-6, the full variable domain reads GAGVSQSPRYKVTKRGQDVALRCDPISGHVSLYWYRQALGQGPEFLTYFNYEAQQDKSGLPNDRFSAERPEGSISTLTIQRTEQRDSAMYRCASSKNLPRVDSPLHFGNGTRLTVT.

This clone was detected only once. In nucleotides, the CDR3 is TGTGCCAGTAGTATAGTTAAGCGGGGGGGTGTAGCCAAAAACATTCAGTACTTC. It specifies CASSIVKRGGVAKNIQYF. The chain links TRBV19 to TRBJ2-4; 10 bases are a match to TRBD2. V lost 1 base to trimming and J lost 0 bases; unmatched junction nucleotides: 6. Germline assignment: CDR1 LNHDA and CDR2 SQIVND (reference sequence). The CDR3 contains 18 residues.

The chain couples TRBV28 to TRBJ1-2, with 7 positions matching TRBD1. The V and J ends lost 3 bases and 4 bases, in that order; junction bases with no gene match: 11. The CDR3 has 16 amino acids. From germline, CDR1 is MDHEN and CDR2 SYDVKM. In nucleotides, the CDR3 is TGTGCCAGCAGTTTTCCCCTCGACAGGGTACTCTATGGCTACACCTTC. It specifies CASSFPLDRVLYGYTF.